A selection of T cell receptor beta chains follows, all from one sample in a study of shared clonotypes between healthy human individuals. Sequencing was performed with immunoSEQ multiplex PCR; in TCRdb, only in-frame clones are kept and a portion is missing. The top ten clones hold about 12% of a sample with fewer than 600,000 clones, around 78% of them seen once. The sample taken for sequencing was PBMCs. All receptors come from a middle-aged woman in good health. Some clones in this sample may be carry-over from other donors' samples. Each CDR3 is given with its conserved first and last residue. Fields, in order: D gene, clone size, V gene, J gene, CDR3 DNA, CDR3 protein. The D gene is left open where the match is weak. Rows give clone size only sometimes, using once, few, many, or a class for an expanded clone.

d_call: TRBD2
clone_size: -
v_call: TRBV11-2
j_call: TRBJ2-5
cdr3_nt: TGTGCCAGCAGCTTAGAGCGGCTAGCGGGAGTGGCCCAGTACTTC
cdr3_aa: CASSLERLAGVAQYF

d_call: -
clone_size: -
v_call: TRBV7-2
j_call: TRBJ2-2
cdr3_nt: TGTGCCAGCAGCTTTTTAGGGGAGCTGTTTTTT
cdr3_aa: CASSFLGELFF

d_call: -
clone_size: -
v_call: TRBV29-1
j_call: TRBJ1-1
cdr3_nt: TGCAGCGTTGACGGGGGGCTAAACACTGAAGCTTTCTTT
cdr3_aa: CSVDGGLNTEAFF

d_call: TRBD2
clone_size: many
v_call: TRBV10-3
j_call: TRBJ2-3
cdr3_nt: TGTGCCATCAGCCCCTCTAGCGGTAACACAGATACGCAGTATTTT
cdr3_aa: CAISPSSGNTDTQYF

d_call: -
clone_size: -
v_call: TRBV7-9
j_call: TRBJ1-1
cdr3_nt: TGTGCCAGCAGCTTGGACGGAGCGAACACTGAAGCTTTCTTT
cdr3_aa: CASSLDGANTEAFF

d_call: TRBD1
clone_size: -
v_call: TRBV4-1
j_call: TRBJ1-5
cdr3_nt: TGCGCCAGCAGCCAACGAACAGGGGTTGGCCAGCCCCAGCATTTT
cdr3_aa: CASSQRTGVGQPQHF

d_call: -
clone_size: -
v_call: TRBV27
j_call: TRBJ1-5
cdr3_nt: TGTGCCAGCACCCCGCGAGGCAATCAGCCCCAGCATTTT
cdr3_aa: CASTPRGNQPQHF

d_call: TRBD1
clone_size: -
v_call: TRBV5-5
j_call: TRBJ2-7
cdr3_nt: TGTGCCAGCAGCCCCCTCTCCGGGACAGGGGTCGAGCAGTACTTC
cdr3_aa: CASSPLSGTGVEQYF

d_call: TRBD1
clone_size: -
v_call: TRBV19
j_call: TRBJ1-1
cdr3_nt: TGTGCCAGTAGTACCTCTCGACAGGGGAACACTGAAGCTTTCTTT
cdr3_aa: CASSTSRQGNTEAFF

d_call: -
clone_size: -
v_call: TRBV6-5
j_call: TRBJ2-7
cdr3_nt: TGTGCCAGCAGGACTGGGGGTAACGAGCAGTACTTC
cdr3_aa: CASRTGGNEQYF

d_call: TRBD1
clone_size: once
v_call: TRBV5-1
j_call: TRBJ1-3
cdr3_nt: TGCGCCAGCAGCTTAAATCAACAGGGGGCCACCCTTGGAAACACCATATATTTT
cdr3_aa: CASSLNQQGATLGNTIYF

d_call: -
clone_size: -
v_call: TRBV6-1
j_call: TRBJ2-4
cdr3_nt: TGTGCCAGCATAGACGGGGGTTTTAAAAACATTCAGTACTTC
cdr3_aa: CASIDGGFKNIQYF

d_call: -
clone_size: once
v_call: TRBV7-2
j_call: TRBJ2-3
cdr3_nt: TGTGCCAGCAGCCAAAACGGCGTGGATACGCAGTATTTT
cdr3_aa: CASSQNGVDTQYF

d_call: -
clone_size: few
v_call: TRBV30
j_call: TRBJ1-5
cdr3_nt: TGTGCCTGGAGCCACAGAGATCAGCCCCAGCATTTT
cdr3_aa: CAWSHRDQPQHF